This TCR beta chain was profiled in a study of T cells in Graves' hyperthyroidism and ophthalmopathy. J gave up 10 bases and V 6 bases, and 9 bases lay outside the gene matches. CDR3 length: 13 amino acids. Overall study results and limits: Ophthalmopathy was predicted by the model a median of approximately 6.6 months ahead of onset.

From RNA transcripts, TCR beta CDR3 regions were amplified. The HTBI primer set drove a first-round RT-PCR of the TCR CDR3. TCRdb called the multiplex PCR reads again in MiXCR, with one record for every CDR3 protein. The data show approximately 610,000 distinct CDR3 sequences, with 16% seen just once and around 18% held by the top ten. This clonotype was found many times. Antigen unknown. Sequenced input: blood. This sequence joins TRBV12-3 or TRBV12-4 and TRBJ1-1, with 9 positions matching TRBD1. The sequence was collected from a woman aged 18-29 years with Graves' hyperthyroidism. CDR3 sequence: CASSYDRGKGAFF. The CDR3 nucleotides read TGTGCCAGCAGCTATGACAGGGGGAAGGGAGCTTTCTTT.